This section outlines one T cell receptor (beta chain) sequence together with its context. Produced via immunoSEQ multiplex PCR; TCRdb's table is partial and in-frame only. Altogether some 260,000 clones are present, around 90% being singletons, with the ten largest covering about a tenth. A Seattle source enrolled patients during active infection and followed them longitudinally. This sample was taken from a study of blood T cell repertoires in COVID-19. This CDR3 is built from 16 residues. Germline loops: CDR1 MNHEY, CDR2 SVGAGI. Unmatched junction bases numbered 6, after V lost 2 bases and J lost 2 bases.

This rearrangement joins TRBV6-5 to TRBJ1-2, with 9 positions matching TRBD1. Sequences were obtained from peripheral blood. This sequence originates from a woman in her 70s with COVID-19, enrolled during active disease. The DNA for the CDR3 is TGTGCCAGCAGTTACCACCAAGGACAGGGGAACTATGGCTACACCTTC. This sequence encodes CASSYHQGQGNYGYTF.